A selection of T cell receptor beta chains follows, all from one sample in a study of blood T cell repertoires in COVID-19. This table comes from immunoSEQ multiplex PCR, and its TCRdb copy is limited to in-frame clones, with some not included. The profile shows around 65,000 clones, 79% of them singletons. Sequencing used peripheral blood. These receptors were obtained from a human donor in a cohort sampled during active COVID-19. The CDR3 runs from the conserved cysteine through the conserved F or W. D genes are given only for firm matches. The listing skips clone size in some rows; elsewhere it reads once, few, many or a size class.

DNA,CDR3,J,D,size,length,V
TGTGCCACCAGTGGCGGCTATGGCTACACCTTC,CATSGGYGYTF,TRBJ1-2,.,.,11,TRBV24-1
TGCGCCAGCAGCCAAGATGGGGGACTAGCGGGAGGGAATGAGCAGTTCTTC,CASSQDGGLAGGNEQFF,TRBJ2-1,TRBD2,few,17,TRBV4-1
TGTGCCAGCAGCTTACGGCTAGCCGGCGAGCAGTACTTC,CASSLRLAGEQYF,TRBJ2-7,.,.,13,TRBV7-2
TGTGCCAGCAGCTTTGACCGCACGGGCTATGGCTACACCTTC,CASSFDRTGYGYTF,TRBJ1-2,.,.,14,TRBV5-6
TGTGCCAGCTCACCACGGGATAGCGATGGCTACACCTTC,CASSPRDSDGYTF,TRBJ1-2,.,.,13,TRBV18
TGTGCCAGCAGCCAATGGGGACAGCTAAGTGCAACTAATGAAAAACTGTTTTTT,CASSQWGQLSATNEKLFF,TRBJ1-4,TRBD1,.,18,TRBV14
TGCGCCAGCAGCTTGGGGAGAGAGACCCAGTACTTC,CASSLGRETQYF,TRBJ2-5,.,.,12,TRBV5-1
TGTGCCAGTAGTATAGCTCACCAGGGTCTGAACACTGAAGCTTTCTTT,CASSIAHQGLNTEAFF,TRBJ1-1,.,few,16,TRBV19
TGTGCCAGCAGCCGGGGGTCCGGGGAGCTGTTTTTT,CASSRGSGELFF,TRBJ2-2,.,.,12,TRBV6-5
TGTGCCAGCAGTTACTATCCAGCGGGCCGCACAGATACGCAGTATTTT,CASSYYPAGRTDTQYF,TRBJ2-3,.,many,16,TRBV6-5
TGTGCCAGCAGCCCCTGGACAGGGGACACCGGGGAGCTGTTTTTT,CASSPWTGDTGELFF,TRBJ2-2,TRBD1,.,15,TRBV11-2
TGTGCCTGGAGTCGTGGAGGGACAGGGGGCGAAAACACCATATATTTT,CAWSRGGTGGENTIYF,TRBJ1-3,TRBD1,.,16,TRBV30
TGTGCCAGTAGGGGTCCGGGAGGTCCCTACGAGCAGTACTTC,CASRGPGGPYEQYF,TRBJ2-7,TRBD2,.,14,TRBV19
TGTGCCAGCAGTTACTCCAGGGGCGCGGAGACCCAGTACTTC,CASSYSRGAETQYF,TRBJ2-5,.,.,14,TRBV6-5
TGTGCCAGCAGTTTAGACCGGGACAGGGGAGGGAAAGCTTTCTTT,CASSLDRDRGGKAFF,TRBJ1-1,TRBD1,.,15,TRBV28
TGCGCCAGCAGTGGTAGCAGAAATCAGCCCCAGCATTTT,CASSGSRNQPQHF,TRBJ1-5,.,.,13,TRBV10-1
TGTGCCACCAGCGTACTTTTCGGGGAGCTGTTTTTT,CATSVLFGELFF,TRBJ2-2,.,.,12,TRBV15
TGCAGTGCTAGTGGAGACTCTGGAAACACCATATATTTT,CSASGDSGNTIYF,TRBJ1-3,.,.,13,TRBV20-1
TGTGCCAGCAGCTTAGGGACAGGGGGTGAAAAACTGTTTTTT,CASSLGTGGEKLFF,TRBJ1-4,TRBD1,.,14,TRBV7-2
TGTGCCAGCAGCTTCGGGGGGGTAGGATACAATGAGCAGTTCTTC,CASSFGGVGYNEQFF,TRBJ2-1,TRBD2,.,15,TRBV7-9
TGTGCCAGCAGCTTAGCGAGGGGGCGGGAGGGCCGTAGGGGCACAGATACGCAGTATTTT,CASSLARGREGRRGTDTQYF,TRBJ2-3,TRBD2,.,20,TRBV7-8
TGTGCCAGCAGTGAAGTGGGACAGGGTAATTCACCCCTCCACTTT,CASSEVGQGNSPLHF,TRBJ1-6,TRBD1,.,15,TRBV6-1
TGTGCCACCAGTGATTTGCAGACAGGGGGACCGGATACGCAGTATTTT,CATSDLQTGGPDTQYF,TRBJ2-3,TRBD1,.,16,TRBV24-1
TGCGCCAGCATTAATCCGAGTCCGGGACAGGGAATACCAAGCTCTGGAAACACCATATATTTT,CASINPSPGQGIPSSGNTIYF,TRBJ1-3,TRBD1,.,21,TRBV23-1
TGTGCCAGCTCCGAACATAGGGGCCAAGAGACCCAGTACTTC,CASSEHRGQETQYF,TRBJ2-5,.,.,14,TRBV18
TGTGCCAGCAGTTTATCCGGGACTAGCGCTTCAGGCGAGCAGTACTTC,CASSLSGTSASGEQYF,TRBJ2-7,TRBD2,once,16,TRBV27
TGTGCCAGCAGTTCCGGAGGGCCCTACAATGAGCAGTTCTTC,CASSSGGPYNEQFF,TRBJ2-1,.,.,14,TRBV2
TGTGCCAGTAGTATGGGTGGGGGGAGCTCCTACGAGCAGTACTTC,CASSMGGGSSYEQYF,TRBJ2-7,.,.,15,TRBV19
TGTGCCAGCAGTTCTGGGACTAGCGGTAACATTCAGTACTTC,CASSSGTSGNIQYF,TRBJ2-4,TRBD2,.,14,TRBV28
TGTGCCAGCAGCCCCACTAGCACAGATACGCAGTATTTT,CASSPTSTDTQYF,TRBJ2-3,.,.,13,TRBV7-2
TGTGCCAGCAGCCAAGGGCCGGGGCAAGAGACCCAGTACTTC,CASSQGPGQETQYF,TRBJ2-5,.,.,14,TRBV3-1/TRBV3-2
TGTGCCAGCAGTGATACCCGGGGGGTCATGGCTTTCTTT,CASSDTRGVMAFF,TRBJ1-1,.,.,13,TRBV6-1
TGTGCCAGCAGTACTAGCGGACCTTACGAGCAGTACTTC,CASSTSGPYEQYF,TRBJ2-7,TRBD2,.,13,TRBV6-6